The subject of this entry is one T cell receptor (beta chain). V lost 4 bases and J lost 2; bases outside the gene matches: 2. The CDR3 loop spans 16 amino acids. CDR1 is MDHEN, CDR2 SYDVKM, per germline. The primer mix had 60 Vbeta and 13 Jbeta primers. The data were produced by immunoSEQ multiplex PCR, yet TCRdb's version contains in-frame clones alone and is incomplete. The sample has some 130,000 clones, roughly 80% seen once. These data originate in a study of cytomegalovirus exposure and HLA in healthy donors. Sequenced: PBMCs. J is TRBJ2-3 and V is TRBV28; 14 bases agree with TRBD2. The TCR originated in a woman aged 45-60 years in good health and CMV-seropositive. CDR3 sequence: CASSSGLAGVTDTQYF. The CDR3 coding sequence is TGTGCCAGCAGTTCGGGACTAGCGGGGGTCACAGATACGCAGTATTTT.